The T cell receptor beta chain described here comes from a study of CD8 T cells in Susac syndrome. Random-hexamer reverse transcription was applied to about 0.45 to 1 ug RNA. A multiplex approach, immunoSEQ multiplex PCR, amplified TCR beta CDR3 across 54 Vbeta and 13 Jbeta. TCRdb passed the immunoSEQ multiplex PCR reads through MiXCR, listing each CDR3 protein once. Counted here are about 210,000 distinct CDR3 sequences, 95% occurring once; the ten biggest clones make up 0.08% to 0.095%. The V end was cut by 6 bases, the J end by 3 bases, with 11 bases between. Germline-derived CDR1 and CDR2 are DFQATT and SNEGSKA (reference sequence). This CDR3 contains 13 residues.

The sequenced material came from CD4+ T cells from PBMCs. The chain couples TRBV20-1 to TRBJ1-4; D is possibly TRBD1 (6 bases). The TCR was taken from a human donor with multiple sclerosis. The CDR3 region has the DNA TGCAGTGCCCAGGACAGATCTAATGAAAAACTGTTTTTT. Residues: CSAQDRSNEKLFF.